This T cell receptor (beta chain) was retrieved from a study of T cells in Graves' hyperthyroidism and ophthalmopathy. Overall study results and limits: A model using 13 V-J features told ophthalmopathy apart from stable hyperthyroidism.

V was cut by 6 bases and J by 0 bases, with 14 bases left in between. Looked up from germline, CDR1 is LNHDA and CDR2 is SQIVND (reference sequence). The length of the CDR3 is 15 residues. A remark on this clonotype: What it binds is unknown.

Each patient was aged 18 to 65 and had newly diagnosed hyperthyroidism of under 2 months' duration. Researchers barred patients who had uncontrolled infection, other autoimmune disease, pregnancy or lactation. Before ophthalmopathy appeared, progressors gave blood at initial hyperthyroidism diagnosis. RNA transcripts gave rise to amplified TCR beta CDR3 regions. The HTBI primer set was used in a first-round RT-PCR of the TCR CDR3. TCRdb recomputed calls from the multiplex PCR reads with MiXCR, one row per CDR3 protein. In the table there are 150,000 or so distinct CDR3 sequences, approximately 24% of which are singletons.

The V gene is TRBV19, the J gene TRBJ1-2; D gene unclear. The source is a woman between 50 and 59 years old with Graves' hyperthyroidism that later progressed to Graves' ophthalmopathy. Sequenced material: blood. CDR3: CASSTLGAANYGYTF. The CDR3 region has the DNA TGTGCCAGTAGCACCTTAGGCGCAGCTAACTATGGCTACACCTTC.